One sample yielded the 23 T cell receptor beta chains listed below, sequenced in a study of shared T cell receptors in the human thymus. Data came from immunoSEQ multiplex PCR; TCRdb stores just in-frame clones and leaves some out. The sample records some 400,000 clones, around 95% being singletons. The specimen was thymocytes. The receptors were gathered from a human donor.

CDR3 sequence reads: CASSLKDRVDPYEQYF. The CDR3, as DNA: TGCGCCAGCAGCTTGAAGGACAGGGTAGATCCCTACGAGCAGTACTTC. V usage is TRBV5-1 and J usage is TRBJ2-7, with TRBD1 identical over 8 bases. The CDR3 extends over 16 amino acids. The trim removed 1 base at V and 2 bases at J, leaving 8 bases unmatched. Per germline, CDR1 SGHRS and CDR2 YFSETQ.

The genes are TRBV2 and TRBJ1-5; unclear D gene. The germline V gene encodes CDR1 SNHLY and CDR2 FYNNEI. The CDR3 runs 16 residues. Deletions cut 0 bases from V and 2 bases from J, with 11 bases between. Written as DNA, the CDR3 is TGTGCCAGCAGTGAAGCGCGTAGGGTTGGCAATCAGCCCCAGCATTTT. Amino acid sequence: CASSEARRVGNQPQHF.

The chain is built from TRBV5-1 and TRBJ2-5; TRBD1 might be the D (6 bases). V was trimmed by 4 bases and J by 4 bases, leaving 17 bases between them. Germline lookup yields CDR1 SGHRS and CDR2 YFSETQ. The CDR3 consists of 15 residues. The CDR3 sequence: CASSRYEGVTETQYF. Written as DNA, the CDR3 is TGCGCCAGCAGCCGTTACGAGGGGGTGACAGAGACCCAGTACTTC.

This clone was recorded once. The rearrangement links TRBV27 to TRBJ2-2; TRBD2 agrees at 8 bases. The germline CDR1 and CDR2 sequences are MNHEY and SMNVEV (reference sequence). The CDR3 has 14 residues. The V gene end was trimmed by 3 bases and the J gene end by 5 bases; junction bases not matched to a gene: 2. The CDR3 DNA sequence: TGTGCCAGCAGTTTCGCTAGCGGGACCGGGGAGCTGTTTTTT. Its protein is CASSFASGTGELFF.

The chain joins TRBV28 to TRBJ2-1; the D gene could be TRBD1 or TRBD2 (5 bases each). The CDR3 is 13 residues long. The V and J ends lost 5 bases and 15 bases respectively, with 20 bases between them. Germline V gene sequence: CDR1 MDHEN, CDR2 SYDVKM. The CDR3 DNA is TGTGCCAGCAGTATATACCTCCGGGGCGTCGGGTTCTTC. Amino acid sequence: CASSIYLRGVGFF.

The chain recombines TRBV29-1 with TRBJ2-6; D gene uncertain. The ends were cut back, 3 bases at V and 2 bases at J, with 5 bases in the middle. The CDR3 runs 13 residues. Germline-derived CDR1 and CDR2 are SQVTM and ANQGSEA. CDR3 region: CSVEEPGANVLTF. CDR3 nucleotide sequence: TGCAGCGTTGAGGAACCTGGGGCCAACGTCCTGACTTTC.

This chain links TRBV18 with TRBJ2-7, with D hard to call. The V and J ends lost 2 bases and 0 bases respectively, with 14 bases between them. The V gene's germline CDR1 is KGHSH and CDR2 LQKENI. The CDR3 is 16 residues long. Here the CDR3 reads CASSPKESHTSYEQYF. DNA for the CDR3: TGTGCCAGCTCACCAAAGGAATCTCATACCTCCTACGAGCAGTACTTC. Looking up the rest from reference TRBV18 and TRBJ2-7 gives the full variable domain: NAGVMQNPRHLVRRRGQEARLRCSPMKGHSHVYWYRQLPEEGLKFMVYLQKENIIDESGMPKERFSAEFPKEGPSILRIQQVVRGDSAAYFCASSPKESHTSYEQYFGPGTRLTVT.

The rearrangement joins TRBV5-8 to TRBJ1-2; D perhaps matches TRBD1 (5 bases). Germline loops: CDR1 SGHTS, CDR2 YDEGEE. The CDR3 sequence is 14 residues long. Trimming left V 0 bases short and J 7 bases short, with 13 bases between. This CDR3 is CASSLGRGVGGYTF. The CDR3 DNA is TGTGCCAGCAGCTTGGGGCGAGGGGTTGGTGGCTACACCTTC. Based on the CDR3 plus reference TRBV5-8 and TRBJ1-2, the full variable domain is EAGVTQSPTHLIKTRGQQATLRCSPISGHTSVYWYQQALGLGLQFLLWYDEGEERNRGNFPPRFSGRQFPNYSSELNVNALELEDSALYLCASSLGRGVGGYTFGSGTRLTVV.

V and J are TRBV11-3 and TRBJ1-1, with D possibly matching TRBD1 (5 bases). Germline V lookup: CDR1 SGHNT, CDR2 YENEEA. The length of the CDR3 is 14 residues. The V end was cut by 1 base, the J end by 4 bases, with 10 bases between. The CDR3 is CASSLGGPGTEAFF. The DNA of the CDR3 is TGTGCCAGCAGCTTAGGGGGCCCGGGCACTGAAGCTTTCTTT. Variable domain in full (rest from reference TRBV11-3 and TRBJ1-1): EAGVVQSPRYKIIEKKQPVAFWCNPISGHNTLYWYLQNLGQGPELLIRYENEEAVDDSQLPKDRFSAERLKGVDSTLKIQPAELGDSAVYLCASSLGGPGTEAFFGQGTRLTVV.

The chain carries TRBV4-1 and TRBJ1-5; D is unclear. The CDR3 spans 13 residues. Germline V CDR1 and CDR2: MGHRA, YSYEKL. The V end was cut by 7 bases, the J end by 7 bases, with 14 bases between. The CDR3 is CASTRAVGQPQHF. CDR3 nucleotide sequence: TGCGCCAGCACCAGAGCGGTGGGGCAGCCCCAGCATTTT.

The gene calls are TRBV4-1 and TRBJ2-2, with 7 bases fitting TRBD2. The V gene end was trimmed by 2 bases and the J gene end by 4 bases; junction bases not matched to a gene: 7. The CDR3 covers 16 residues. Germline loops: CDR1 MGHRA, CDR2 YSYEKL. CDR3 in DNA: TGCGCCAGCAGCCAATGGGTGGGAGGGACCACCGGGGAGCTGTTTTTT. Protein: CASSQWVGGTTGELFF.

V is TRBV19 and J is TRBJ1-2, with D hard to call. Trimming removed 5 bases at V and 4 bases at J, with 32 bases between. CDR3 length: 20 residues. Germline values: CDR1 LNHDA, CDR2 SQIVND (reference sequence). CDR3 sequence (DNA): TGTGCCAGTAGTCTACCCCCCCGTGGCAGCCCGATTGGGGTTGGCTATGGCTACACCTTC. It yields the protein CASSLPPRGSPIGVGYGYTF.

CDR3 nucleotide sequence: TGTGCCAGCAGCTTAACGTCTGGGCGGAGCACAGATACGCAGTATTTT. This gives the protein CASSLTSGRSTDTQYF. The genes are TRBV7-3 and TRBJ2-3; D is unclear. The germline V gene has CDR1 SGHTA and CDR2 FQGTGA. The CDR3 covers 16 residues. Trimming pared 0 bases from V and 0 bases from J, leaving 10 bases between.

This sequence joins TRBV14 and TRBJ1-4, with 7 positions matching TRBD1. From germline, CDR1 is SGHDN and CDR2 FVKESK. Trimming took 0 bases from V and 4 from J; bases not matched to a gene: 5. The CDR3 extends over 16 amino acids. CDR3 in DNA: TGTGCCAGCAGCCAAGAGGAGGGGGCGCGTAATGAAAAACTGTTTTTT. It translates to CASSQEEGARNEKLFF.

In its sample, this clone was seen once. This chain connects TRBV5-1 to TRBJ2-3, with TRBD2 as a possible D gene (6 bases). The CDR3 is 12 amino acids. Germline V gene sequence: CDR1 SGHRS, CDR2 YFSETQ. Trimming shortened V by 3 bases and J by 6 bases, and 8 bases separated the two germline ends. The CDR3 reads CASSSRGDTQYF. CDR3 in DNA: TGCGCCAGCAGCTCCCGGGGGGATACGCAGTATTTT.

The rearrangement uses TRBV27 and TRBJ1-2, with 10 bases aligning to TRBD1. The J segment lost 6 bases and the V segment lost 6 bases, leaving 7 bases of the junction unmatched. The germline gives CDR1 MNHEY, CDR2 SMNVEV (reference sequence). CDR3 length: 14 residues. Here the CDR3 reads CASSRDRGYDGYTF. The CDR3 coding sequence is TGTGCCAGCAGCCGGGACAGGGGATATGATGGCTACACCTTC.

The rearrangement uses TRBV5-4 and TRBJ2-3; D is unclear. The CDR3 totals 17 residues. Trimming left V 4 bases short and J 0 bases short, with 18 bases between. Germline CDR1 reads SGHNT; CDR2 reads YYREEE (reference sequence). CDR3 coding DNA: TGTGCCAGCAGCCCAGAAAACATGACACCTAGCACAGATACGCAGTATTTT. Translating it yields CASSPENMTPSTDTQYF.

The V and J genes are TRBV29-1 and TRBJ2-7; D gene ambiguous. Trimming cost V 7 bases and J 0 bases, with 10 bases left between them. This CDR3 region has 12 residues. Germline V gene sequence: CDR1 SQVTM, CDR2 ANQGSEA. In nucleotides, the CDR3 is TGCAGCGGGCAGTTAAGCTCCTACGAGCAGTACTTC. Its protein is CSGQLSSYEQYF.

Here the CDR3 reads CASAPLAGGLNEQFF. CDR3 bases: TGTGCTAGTGCCCCCCTAGCGGGAGGACTCAATGAGCAGTTCTTC. The chain joins TRBV12-5 to TRBJ2-1, with TRBD2 matching over 11 bases. Per the germline V gene, CDR1 is LGHNT and CDR2 is FRNRAP. The V gene end was trimmed by 7 bases and the J gene end by 6 bases; junction bases not matched to a gene: 8. The CDR3 consists of 15 residues.

V and J are TRBV10-3 and TRBJ1-5; the D is unclear. This CDR3 region has 13 residues. Per germline, CDR1 ENHRY and CDR2 SYGVKD. V lost 8 bases, J lost 4 bases, and 12 bases lay in between. The CDR3 DNA follows: TGTGCCATCCAGCTGCAGCCGAATCAGCCCCAGCATTTT. It encodes CAIQLQPNQPQHF.

J is TRBJ2-5 and V is TRBV6-5, with 8 bases fitting TRBD1. Trimming removed 5 bases from V and 5 bases from J; junction bases left unmatched: 4. The CDR3 loop spans 13 amino acids. Germline V gene data show CDR1 as MNHEY and CDR2 as SVGAGI. CDR3 nucleotide sequence: TGTGCCAGCAGTCGCGACAGGGGTGAGACCCAGTACTTC. Encoded protein: CASSRDRGETQYF.

This chain joins TRBV18 and TRBJ2-2; TRBD2 is a possible D gene (6 bases). This CDR3 region has 16 residues. The germline gives CDR1 KGHSH, CDR2 LQKENI. With 3 bases removed from V and 5 bases from J, the gap between germline ends came to 16 bases. The CDR3 here is CASSPLAPAGTGELFF. Written as DNA, the CDR3 is TGTGCCAGCTCACCCTTAGCGCCCGCGGGAACCGGGGAGCTGTTTTTT.

The rearrangement joins TRBV7-2 to TRBJ2-3, with TRBD2 identical over 12 bases. J lost 6 bases, V lost 5 bases, and 15 bases had no gene match. The CDR3 has 18 residues. Germline CDR1 reads SGHTA; CDR2 reads FQGNSA. CDR3 loop: CASSPCGGLAGWTDTQYF. As DNA, the CDR3 is TGTGCCAGCAGCCCATGTGGTGGACTAGCGGGATGGACGGATACGCAGTATTTT.